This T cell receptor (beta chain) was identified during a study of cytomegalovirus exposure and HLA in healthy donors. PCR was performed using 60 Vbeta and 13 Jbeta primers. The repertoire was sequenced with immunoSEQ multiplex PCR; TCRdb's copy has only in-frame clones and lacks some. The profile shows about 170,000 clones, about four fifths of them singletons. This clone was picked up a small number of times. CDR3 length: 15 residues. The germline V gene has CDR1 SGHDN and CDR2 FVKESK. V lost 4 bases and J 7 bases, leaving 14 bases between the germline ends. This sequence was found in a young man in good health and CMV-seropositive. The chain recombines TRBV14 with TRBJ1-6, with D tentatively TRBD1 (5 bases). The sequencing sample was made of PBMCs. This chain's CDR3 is CASSRRGGGNSPLHF. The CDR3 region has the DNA TGTGCCAGCAGCCGTAGGGGAGGTGGGAATTCACCCCTCCACTTT.